This T cell receptor beta chain was retrieved from a study of response to subunit inactivated influenza vaccine. Study-wide results and caveats: Every seasonal influenza vaccination brings in few new T cells, the authors suggested.

Via MiXCR, TCRdb re-called the RT-PCR reads, giving one row per CDR3 protein. Of about 180,000 distinct CDR3 sequences listed, 7.5% to 10% are singletons. This clonotype has a count of ten or more. What it recognizes is unknown. This sequence was found in a man aged 45-60 years who received an inactivated influenza vaccine. The specimen comprised non-naive T cells sorted from PBMCs, sampled on the day of vaccination.

CDR3 amino acids: CASSKGLAGGQETQYF. The CDR3 bases are TGTGCCAGCAGCAAGGGACTAGCGGGAGGTCAAGAGACCCAGTACTTC. The chain recombines TRBV9 with TRBJ2-5; 15 bases fit TRBD2. After removal of 4 bases from V and 2 bases from J, the junction contained 3 bases not matched to a gene. The CDR3 runs to 16 residues. Germline loops: CDR1 SGDLS, CDR2 YYNGEE.